These 12 T cell receptor beta chains originate from one sample sequenced in a study of T cell responses to AZD1222 COVID-19 vaccine. Measured with immunoSEQ multiplex PCR; TCRdb has only the in-frame clones, and not every one. Of 100,000 to 150,000 clones in the sample, over 75% were seen once. Sample: peripheral blood, taken on day 0 of AZD1222 vaccination. These receptors all come from an adult in good health.

The chain employs TRBV6-1 and TRBJ1-2; unclear D gene. This CDR3 has 12 residues. Looked up from germline, CDR1 is MNHNS and CDR2 is SASEGT. V lost 3 bases to trimming and J lost 6 bases, with 8 bases between them. CDR3 sequence: CASSEVGDGYTF. CDR3 nucleotides: TGTGCCAGCAGTGAGGTTGGGGATGGCTACACCTTC.

The chain recombines TRBV2 with TRBJ1-4, with D possibly TRBD1 on 6 matching bases. The CDR3 sequence is 14 residues long. Trimming stripped 4 bases from V and 8 bases from J, with 14 bases between. Germline V gene sequence: CDR1 SNHLY, CDR2 FYNNEI. The CDR3 nucleotides read TGTGCCAGCAGTGTTGAGGGGGACGGGGAAAAACTGTTTTTT. As protein: CASSVEGDGEKLFF.

The genes are TRBV18 and TRBJ2-7; D may be TRBD2 (6 bases). This CDR3 contains 14 residues. Germline CDR1 and CDR2: KGHSH and LQKENI. Trimming pared 2 bases from V and 2 bases from J, leaving 10 bases between. The DNA for the CDR3 is TGTGCCAGCTCACCAACTACTAGCCCCTACGAGCAGTACTTC. Its translation: CASSPTTSPYEQYF.

The genes are TRBV6-1 and TRBJ2-5; tentative D call: TRBD1 (7 bases). V dropped 4 bases and J dropped 4 bases, with 19 bases sitting between them. The CDR3 has 16 residues. In germline, CDR1 is MNHNS, CDR2 SASEGT. The CDR3 loop reads CASSATTGLGGETQYF. The CDR3, as DNA: TGTGCCAGCAGTGCCACGACAGGGTTGGGGGGAGAGACCCAGTACTTC.

This clone was recorded only once. This chain joins TRBV7-2 and TRBJ2-5; 12 bases align to TRBD2. Germline CDR1 and CDR2: SGHTA and FQGNSA. This CDR3 comprises 15 residues. With 3 bases clipped from V and 3 bases from J, the junction kept 2 bases outside the gene matches. DNA of the CDR3: TGTGCCAGCAGCTTGACTAGCGGGAGTGAAGAGACCCAGTACTTC. Translating gives CASSLTSGSEETQYF.

V gene TRBV23-1 combines with J gene TRBJ1-4; D gene uncertain. TRBV23-1 is an ORF; its function is uncertain. The V gene lost 0 bases and the J gene lost 6 bases, with 11 bases spanning the gap. CDR3 length: 15 residues. CDR3 DNA sequence: TGCGCCAGCAGTCAATCTTGCAGGAGAGATGAAAAACTGTTTTTT. Translation gives CASSQSCRRDEKLFF.

V and J are TRBV27 and TRBJ1-5; tentatively, D is TRBD1 (5 bases). V lost 5 bases and J lost 5, with 10 bases in between. Looked up from germline, CDR1 is MNHEY and CDR2 is SMNVEV (reference sequence). The CDR3 sequence is 13 residues long. The chain's CDR3 is CASSLGVYQPQHF. In nucleotides, the CDR3 is TGTGCCAGCAGTCTGGGGGTTTATCAGCCCCAGCATTTT.

Remarks on this clone: Other nucleotide sequences from this sample produce the same CDR3. The J gene is TRBJ1-1, the V gene TRBV20-1, with 7 bases matching TRBD1. CDR3 length: 13 amino acids. Germline V gene sequence: CDR1 DFQATT, CDR2 SNEGSKA (reference sequence). J gave up 5 bases and V 3 bases, and 6 bases lay outside the gene matches. CDR3 DNA sequence: TGCAGTGCTAGTGGAGGGGGCGGAACTGAAGCTTTCTTT. Translating it yields CSASGGGGTEAFF.

CDR3 in DNA: TGTGCCAGCAGTGAATATAAGGGGGGGCCCCAGCATTTT. This encodes CASSEYKGGPQHF. The V and J genes are TRBV25-1 and TRBJ1-5; tentatively, D is TRBD1 (6 bases). The V gene lost 0 bases and the J gene lost 9 bases, with 9 bases spanning the gap. The CDR3 has 13 residues. Germline CDR1 MGHDK, CDR2 SYGVNS.

This clone was counted a few times. The chain has TRBV6-2 or TRBV6-3 and TRBJ2-7, with D unresolved. CDR1 is MNHEY, CDR2 SVGEGT, per germline. This CDR3 comprises 12 residues. V dropped 6 bases and J dropped 0 bases, with 6 bases sitting between them. The CDR3 spells CASSQASYEQYF. The CDR3 DNA follows: TGTGCCAGCAGCCAGGCCTCCTACGAGCAGTACTTC.

The chain employs TRBV7-2 and TRBJ2-7; D might be TRBD1 or TRBD2, each matching 5 bases. The CDR3 is made up of 15 amino acids. The germline V gene has CDR1 SGHTA and CDR2 FQGNSA. The ends were cut back, 3 bases at V and 1 base at J, with 13 bases in the middle. Here the CDR3 DNA reads TGTGCCAGCAGCTTGGTTAGGGGAGCATCCTACGAGCAGTACTTC. Translated, it gives CASSLVRGASYEQYF.

A word on this clone: The sample has other DNA sequences that encode this CDR3 too. The chain has TRBV7-2 and TRBJ2-3; 7 bases align to TRBD1. The CDR3 is 14 residues long. J was trimmed by 5 bases and V by 5 bases; bases with no gene match: 7. CDR1 and CDR2 from the germline V gene are SGHTA and FQGNSA. CDR3 bases: TGTGCCAGCAGCCTCGACAGGGCCCAAGATACGCAGTATTTT. Translating it yields CASSLDRAQDTQYF.